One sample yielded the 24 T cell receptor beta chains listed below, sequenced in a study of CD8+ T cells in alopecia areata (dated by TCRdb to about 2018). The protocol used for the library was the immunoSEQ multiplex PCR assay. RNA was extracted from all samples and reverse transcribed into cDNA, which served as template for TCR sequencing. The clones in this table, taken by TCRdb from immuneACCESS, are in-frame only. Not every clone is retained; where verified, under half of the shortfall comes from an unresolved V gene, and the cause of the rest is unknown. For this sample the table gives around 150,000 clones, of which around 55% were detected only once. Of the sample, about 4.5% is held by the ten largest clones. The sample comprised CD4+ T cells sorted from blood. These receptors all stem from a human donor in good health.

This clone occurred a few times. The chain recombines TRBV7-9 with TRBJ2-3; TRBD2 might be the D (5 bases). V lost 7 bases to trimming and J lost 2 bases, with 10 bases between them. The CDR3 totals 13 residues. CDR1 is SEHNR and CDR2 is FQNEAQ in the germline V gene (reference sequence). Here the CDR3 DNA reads TGTGCCAGCACGGGTAGCGTCACAGATACGCAGTATTTT. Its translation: CASTGSVTDTQYF.

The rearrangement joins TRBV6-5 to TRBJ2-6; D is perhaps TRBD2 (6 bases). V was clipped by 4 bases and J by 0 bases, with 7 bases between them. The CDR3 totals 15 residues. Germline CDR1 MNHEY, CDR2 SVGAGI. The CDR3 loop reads CASSSGVSGANVLTF. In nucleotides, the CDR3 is TGTGCCAGCAGTTCGGGGGTCTCTGGGGCCAACGTCCTGACTTTC.

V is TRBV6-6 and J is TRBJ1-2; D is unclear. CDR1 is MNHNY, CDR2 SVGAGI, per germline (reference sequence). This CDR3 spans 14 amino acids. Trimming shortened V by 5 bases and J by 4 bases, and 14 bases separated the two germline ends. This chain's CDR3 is CASSPSGGGYGYTF. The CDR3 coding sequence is TGTGCCAGCAGTCCATCGGGCGGTGGCTATGGCTACACCTTC.

The CDR3 bases are TGCAGCGGGGGGAGCGGGAGGCGATCTCAAGAGACCCAGTACTTC. Protein: CSGGSGRRSQETQYF. The J gene is TRBJ2-5, the V gene TRBV29-1; the match to TRBD2 covers 9 bases. CDR3 length: 15 amino acids. V shed 7 bases, J shed 2 bases, and the junction held 11 bases outside the gene matches. Germline CDR1 reads SQVTM; CDR2 reads ANQGSEA.

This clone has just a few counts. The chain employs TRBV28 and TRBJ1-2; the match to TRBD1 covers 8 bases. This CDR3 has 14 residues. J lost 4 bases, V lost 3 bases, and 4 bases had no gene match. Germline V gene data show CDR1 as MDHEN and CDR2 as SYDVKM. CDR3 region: CASSLGQAFYGYTF. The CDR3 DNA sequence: TGTGCCAGCAGTTTGGGACAGGCCTTCTATGGCTACACCTTC.

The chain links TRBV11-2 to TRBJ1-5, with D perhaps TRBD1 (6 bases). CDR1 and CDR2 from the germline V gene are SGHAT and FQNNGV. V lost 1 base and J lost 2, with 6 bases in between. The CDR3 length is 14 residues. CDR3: CASSLAGGNQPQHF. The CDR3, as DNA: TGTGCCAGCAGCTTAGCAGGGGGCAATCAGCCCCAGCATTTT.

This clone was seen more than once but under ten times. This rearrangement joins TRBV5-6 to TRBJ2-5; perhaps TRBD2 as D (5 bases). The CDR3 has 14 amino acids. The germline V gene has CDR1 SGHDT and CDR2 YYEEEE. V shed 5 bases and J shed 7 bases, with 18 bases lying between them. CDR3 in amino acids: CASSPRPGRGTQYF. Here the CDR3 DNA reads TGTGCCAGCAGTCCGAGACCAGGCCGGGGGACCCAGTACTTC.

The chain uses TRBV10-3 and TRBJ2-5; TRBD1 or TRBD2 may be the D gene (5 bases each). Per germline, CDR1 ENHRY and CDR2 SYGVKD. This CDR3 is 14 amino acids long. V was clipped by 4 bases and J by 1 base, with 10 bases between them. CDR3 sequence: CAISGLGVQETQYF. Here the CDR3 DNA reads TGTGCCATCAGTGGGTTGGGGGTCCAAGAGACCCAGTACTTC.

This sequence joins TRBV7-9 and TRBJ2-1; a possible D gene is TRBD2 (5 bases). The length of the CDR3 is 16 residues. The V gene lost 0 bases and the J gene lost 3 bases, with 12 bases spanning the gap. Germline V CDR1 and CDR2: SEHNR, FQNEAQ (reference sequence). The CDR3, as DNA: TGTGCCAGCAGCTTAGCGGGTGGCGGGCGCTACAATGAGCAGTTCTTC. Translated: CASSLAGGGRYNEQFF. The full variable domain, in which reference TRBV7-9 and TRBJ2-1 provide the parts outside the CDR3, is DTGVSQNPRHKITKRGQNVTFRCDPISEHNRLYWYRQTLGQGPEFLTYFQNEAQLEKSRLLSDRFSAERPKGSFSTLEIQRTEQGDSAMYLCASSLAGGGRYNEQFFGPGTRLTVL.

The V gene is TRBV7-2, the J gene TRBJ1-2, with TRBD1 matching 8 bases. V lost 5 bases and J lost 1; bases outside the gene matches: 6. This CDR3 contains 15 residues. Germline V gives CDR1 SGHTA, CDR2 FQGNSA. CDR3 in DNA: TGTGCCAGCAGCCAAGCGGACAGGGATAACTATGGCTACACCTTC. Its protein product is CASSQADRDNYGYTF.

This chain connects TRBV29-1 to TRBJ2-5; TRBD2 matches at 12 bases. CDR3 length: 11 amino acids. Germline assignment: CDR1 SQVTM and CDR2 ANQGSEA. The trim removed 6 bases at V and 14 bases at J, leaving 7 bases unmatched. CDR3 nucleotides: TGCAGCGTCACGACTAGCGGGAGATCTTACTTC. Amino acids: CSVTTSGRSYF.

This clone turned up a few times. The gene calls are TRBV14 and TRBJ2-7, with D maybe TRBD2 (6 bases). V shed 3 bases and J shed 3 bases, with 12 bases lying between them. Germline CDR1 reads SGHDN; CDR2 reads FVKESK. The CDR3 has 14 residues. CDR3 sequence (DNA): TGTGCCAGCAGCCAGGTGCGGGGAAGCTACGAGCAGTACTTC. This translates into CASSQVRGSYEQYF.

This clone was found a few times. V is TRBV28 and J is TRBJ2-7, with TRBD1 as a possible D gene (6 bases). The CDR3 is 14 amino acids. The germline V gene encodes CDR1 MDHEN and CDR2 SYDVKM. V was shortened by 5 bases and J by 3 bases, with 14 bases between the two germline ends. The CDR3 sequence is CASSQGKVGYEQYF. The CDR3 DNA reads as TGTGCCAGCAGTCAGGGGAAGGTCGGCTACGAGCAGTACTTC.

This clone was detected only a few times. DNA for the CDR3: TGCGCCAGCAGCCCGCCGGGGGGAGTCCACACCGGGGAGCTGTTTTTT. Amino acids: CASSPPGGVHTGELFF. This rearrangement joins TRBV5-1 to TRBJ2-2; TRBD2 matches 7 bases. The CDR3 is made up of 16 amino acids. V shed 4 bases, J shed 3 bases, and the junction held 9 bases outside the gene matches. Germline V lookup: CDR1 SGHRS, CDR2 YFSETQ.

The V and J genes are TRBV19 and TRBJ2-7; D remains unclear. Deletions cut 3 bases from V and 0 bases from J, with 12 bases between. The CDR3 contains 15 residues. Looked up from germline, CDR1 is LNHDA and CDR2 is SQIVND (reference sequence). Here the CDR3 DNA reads TGTGCCAGTAGTATCAAAACTGCGCGCTCCTACGAGCAGTACTTC. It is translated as CASSIKTARSYEQYF.

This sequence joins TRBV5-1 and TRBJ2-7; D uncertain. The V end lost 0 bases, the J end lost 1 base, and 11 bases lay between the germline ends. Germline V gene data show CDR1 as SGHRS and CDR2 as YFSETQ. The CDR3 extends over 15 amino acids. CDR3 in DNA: TGCGCCAGCAGCTTGGGGGCAGGCCCGTCCTACGAGCAGTACTTC. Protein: CASSLGAGPSYEQYF. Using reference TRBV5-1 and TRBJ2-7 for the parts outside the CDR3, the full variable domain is KAGVTQTPRYLIKTRGQQVTLSCSPISGHRSVSWYQQTPGQGLQFLFEYFSETQRNKGNFPGRFSGRQFSNSRSEMNVSTLELGDSALYLCASSLGAGPSYEQYFGPGTRLTVT.

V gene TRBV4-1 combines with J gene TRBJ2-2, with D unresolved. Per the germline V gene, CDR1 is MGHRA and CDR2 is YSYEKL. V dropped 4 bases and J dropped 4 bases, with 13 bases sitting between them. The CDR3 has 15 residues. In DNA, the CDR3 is TGCGCCAGCAGCCCAAGTTCCGGGTTCACCGGGGAGCTGTTTTTT. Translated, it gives CASSPSSGFTGELFF.

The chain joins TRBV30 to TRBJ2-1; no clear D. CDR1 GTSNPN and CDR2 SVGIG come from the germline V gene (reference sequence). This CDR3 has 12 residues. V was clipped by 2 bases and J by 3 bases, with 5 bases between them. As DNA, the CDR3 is TGTGCCTGGAGTCCCGACTACAATGAGCAGTTCTTC. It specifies CAWSPDYNEQFF. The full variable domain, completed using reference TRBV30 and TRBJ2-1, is SQTIHQWPATLVQPVGSPLSLECTVEGTSNPNLYWYRQAAGRGLQLLFYSVGIGQISSEVPQNLSASRPQDRQFILSSKKLLLSDSGFYLCAWSPDYNEQFFGPGTRLTVL.

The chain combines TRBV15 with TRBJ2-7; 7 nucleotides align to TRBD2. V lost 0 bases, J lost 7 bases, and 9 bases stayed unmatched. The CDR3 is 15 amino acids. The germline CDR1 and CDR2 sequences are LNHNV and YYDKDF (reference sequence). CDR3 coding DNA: TGTGCCACCAGCAGAGAAAGACTAGCCCCCGCAGAGCAGTACTTC. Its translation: CATSRERLAPAEQYF.

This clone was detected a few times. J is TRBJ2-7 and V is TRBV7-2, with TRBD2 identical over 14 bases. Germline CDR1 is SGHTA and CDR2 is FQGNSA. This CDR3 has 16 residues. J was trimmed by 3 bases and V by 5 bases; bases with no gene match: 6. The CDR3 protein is CASSGQGLAGGYEQYF. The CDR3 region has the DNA TGTGCCAGCAGCGGCCAAGGACTAGCGGGAGGCTACGAGCAGTACTTC.

In DNA form, the CDR3 reads TGCGCCAGCAGCCGGCAAACTTCGTTTAACGCCGACGAGCAGTACTTC. This sequence encodes CASSRQTSFNADEQYF. The chain carries TRBV4-1 and TRBJ2-7; D remains unclear. This CDR3 spans 16 amino acids. CDR1 MGHRA and CDR2 YSYEKL come from the germline V gene. Between the trimmed V and J ends, which lost 4 bases and 5 bases, there was a span of 21 bases.

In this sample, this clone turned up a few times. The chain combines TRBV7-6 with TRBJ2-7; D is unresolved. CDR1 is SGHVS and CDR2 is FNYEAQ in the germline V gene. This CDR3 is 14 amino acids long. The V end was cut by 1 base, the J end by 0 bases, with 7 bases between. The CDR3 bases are TGTGCCAGCAGCTTAGGTACTACCTCCTACGAGCAGTACTTC. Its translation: CASSLGTTSYEQYF.

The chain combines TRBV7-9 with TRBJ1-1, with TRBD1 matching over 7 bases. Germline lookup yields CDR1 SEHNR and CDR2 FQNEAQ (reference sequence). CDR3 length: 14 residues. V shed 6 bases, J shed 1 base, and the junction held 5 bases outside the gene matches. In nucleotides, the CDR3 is TGTGCCAGCAGAACAGACAGGGCGAACACTGAAGCTTTCTTT. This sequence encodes CASRTDRANTEAFF. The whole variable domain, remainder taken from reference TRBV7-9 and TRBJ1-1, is DTGVSQNPRHKITKRGQNVTFRCDPISEHNRLYWYRQTLGQGPEFLTYFQNEAQLEKSRLLSDRFSAERPKGSFSTLEIQRTEQGDSAMYLCASRTDRANTEAFFGQGTRLTVV.

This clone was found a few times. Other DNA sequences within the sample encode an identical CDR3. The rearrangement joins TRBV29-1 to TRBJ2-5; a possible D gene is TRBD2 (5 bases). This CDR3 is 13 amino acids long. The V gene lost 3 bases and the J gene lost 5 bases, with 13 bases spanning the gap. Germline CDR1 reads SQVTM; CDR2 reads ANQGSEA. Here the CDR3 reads CSVDSRGWETQYF. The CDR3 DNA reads TGCAGCGTTGATTCCCGGGGTTGGGAGACCCAGTACTTC.